This T cell receptor beta chain was sequenced for a study of blood T cells in healthy people across ages. General observations from the study: A roughly linear age-dependent decrease characterized TCR beta diversity per million T cells. The study regarded diversity estimates from one million T cells as underestimates.

The CDR3 spans 15 residues. Trimming stripped 0 bases from V and 5 bases from J, with 13 bases between. Germline V gives CDR1 MGHRA, CDR2 YSYEKL. On this clonotype itself: The target antigen is unknown.

Using a J-beta primer mix together with a sample-barcoded 5' primer, a second PCR was run for roughly 7 to 11 cycles. TCRdb passed the 5' RACE reads through MiXCR, listing each CDR3 protein once. The repertoire holds 1,500,000 or so distinct CDR3 sequences, with 35% to 45% as singletons. Per sample, a minimum of 7 million PBMCs were isolated. This receptor was taken from a woman between 18 and 29 years old in good health. Sequencing was carried out using blood. The chain uses TRBV4-1 and TRBJ1-2; D call uncertain. The CDR3 protein is CASSQDLVSLYGYTF. The DNA of the CDR3 is TGCGCCAGCAGCCAAGATTTGGTGTCCTTGTATGGCTACACCTTC.